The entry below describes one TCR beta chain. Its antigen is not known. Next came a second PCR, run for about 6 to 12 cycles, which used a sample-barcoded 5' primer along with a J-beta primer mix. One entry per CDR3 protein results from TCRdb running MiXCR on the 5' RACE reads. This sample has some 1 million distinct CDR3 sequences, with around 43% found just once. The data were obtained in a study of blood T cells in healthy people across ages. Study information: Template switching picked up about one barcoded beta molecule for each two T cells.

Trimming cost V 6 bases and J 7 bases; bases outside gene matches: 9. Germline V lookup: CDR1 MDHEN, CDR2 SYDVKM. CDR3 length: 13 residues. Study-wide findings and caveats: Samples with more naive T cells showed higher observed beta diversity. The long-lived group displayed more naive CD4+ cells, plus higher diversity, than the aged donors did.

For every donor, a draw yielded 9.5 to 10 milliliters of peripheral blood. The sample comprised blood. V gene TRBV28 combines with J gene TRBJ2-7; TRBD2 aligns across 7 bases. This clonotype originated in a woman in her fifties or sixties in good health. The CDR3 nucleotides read TGTGCCAGCAGCCCCGACCCGGGGGGAGAGCAGTACTTC. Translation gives CASSPDPGGEQYF. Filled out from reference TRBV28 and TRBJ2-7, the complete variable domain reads DVKVTQSSRYLVKRTGEKVFLECVQDMDHENMFWYRQDPGLGLRLIYFSYDVKMKEKGDIPEGYSVSREKKERFSLILESASTNQTSMYLCASSPDPGGEQYFGPGTRLTVT.